The 9 T cell receptor beta chains presented below share a single source sample, sequenced in a study of blood T cell repertoires in COVID-19. Clones were sequenced by immunoSEQ multiplex PCR, and TCRdb holds only the in-frame ones, with some missing. The repertoire consists of 200,000 to 250,000 clones, with roughly 85% occurring once and the leading ten covering under 14%. Input material: PBMCs or T cells enriched from blood (not recorded which). These receptors originate from a man aged 25 to 40 who had recovered from COVID-19.

The chain recombines TRBV24-1 with TRBJ2-7; 10 nucleotides match TRBD1. In germline, CDR1 is KGHDR, CDR2 SFDVKD. V lost 7 bases and J lost 4; bases outside the gene matches: 9. The CDR3 sequence is 15 residues long. In DNA form, the CDR3 reads TGTGCCACCAGGCTTGGGGACAGGGGAGGATACGAGCAGTACTTC. As protein: CATRLGDRGGYEQYF.

This clone was seen once. The chain carries TRBV7-8 and TRBJ1-2, with TRBD1 matching over 9 bases. Trimming cost V 2 bases and J 6 bases; bases outside gene matches: 13. The CDR3 runs to 17 residues. The germline gives CDR1 SGHVS, CDR2 FQNEAQ. CDR3 nucleotides: TGTGCCAGCAGCTTATCCTTGGGACAGGGAGGTAGAAATGGCTACACCTTC. This translates into CASSLSLGQGGRNGYTF.

The genes are TRBV5-6 and TRBJ1-2; D is perhaps TRBD1 (6 bases). This CDR3 region has 13 residues. Trimming pared 7 bases from V and 4 bases from J, leaving 14 bases between. The V gene's germline CDR1 is SGHDT and CDR2 YYEEEE. The CDR3 DNA follows: TGTGCCAGCGGCCCCAGGGGAACCTATGGCTACACCTTC. The encoded protein is CASGPRGTYGYTF.

The CDR3 reads CASSPSDRGVSEAFF. The CDR3 DNA reads TGTGCCAGCAGTCCGTCGGACAGGGGGGTTTCTGAAGCTTTCTTT. V gene TRBV7-2 combines with J gene TRBJ1-1; 10 nucleotides agree with TRBD1. J was trimmed by 6 bases and V by 6 bases; bases with no gene match: 10. CDR1 and CDR2 (germline): SGHTA, FQGNSA. The CDR3 length is 15 residues.

V usage is TRBV19 and J usage is TRBJ1-6, with 9 bases aligning to TRBD1. The V and J ends lost 4 bases and 6 bases, in that order; junction bases with no gene match: 13. The CDR3 consists of 18 residues. The germline V gene encodes CDR1 LNHDA and CDR2 SQIVND (reference sequence). For the CDR3, the DNA is TGTGCCAGTAGTAGGTCCGGACAGGGGACTTCTTTTAATTCACCCCTCCACTTT. It yields the protein CASSRSGQGTSFNSPLHF.

The rearrangement joins TRBV11-3 to TRBJ1-3; possible D gene TRBD1, 5 bases. There are 13 residues in the CDR3. V dropped 5 bases and J dropped 3 bases, with 8 bases sitting between them. The V gene's germline CDR1 is SGHNT and CDR2 YENEEA. The CDR3 nucleotides are TGTGCCAGCAGCCGGACAAGTGGAAACACCATATATTTT. Protein sequence: CASSRTSGNTIYF.

The V call is TRBV11-2, the J call TRBJ1-1, with TRBD1 as a possible D gene (5 bases). The CDR3 runs 15 residues. Trimming removed 1 base at V and 5 bases at J, with 14 bases between. Germline CDR1 SGHAT, CDR2 FQNNGV. The CDR3 DNA follows: TGTGCCAGCAGCTTAGTCCGTAGGGGCTGGACTGAAGCTTTCTTT. Encoded protein: CASSLVRRGWTEAFF.

The chain couples TRBV7-3 to TRBJ2-7, with D possibly matching TRBD1 (6 bases). The germline V gene encodes CDR1 SGHTA and CDR2 FQGTGA. Between the trimmed V and J ends, which lost 0 bases and 2 bases, there was a span of 14 bases. This CDR3 has 16 residues. DNA for the CDR3: TGTGCCAGCAGCTTAACCCGCTCCACAGGGCCCTACGAGCAGTACTTC. Its protein is CASSLTRSTGPYEQYF.

The V and J genes are TRBV5-8 and TRBJ2-7; 9 nucleotides line up with TRBD2. There are 17 residues in the CDR3. The V gene end was trimmed by 3 bases and the J gene end by 2 bases; junction bases not matched to a gene: 12. The germline gives CDR1 SGHTS, CDR2 YDEGEE. Here the CDR3 reads CASSYGRGAGGAYEQYF. The CDR3 DNA reads TGTGCCAGCAGCTATGGACGGGGAGCGGGAGGTGCCTACGAGCAGTACTTC.